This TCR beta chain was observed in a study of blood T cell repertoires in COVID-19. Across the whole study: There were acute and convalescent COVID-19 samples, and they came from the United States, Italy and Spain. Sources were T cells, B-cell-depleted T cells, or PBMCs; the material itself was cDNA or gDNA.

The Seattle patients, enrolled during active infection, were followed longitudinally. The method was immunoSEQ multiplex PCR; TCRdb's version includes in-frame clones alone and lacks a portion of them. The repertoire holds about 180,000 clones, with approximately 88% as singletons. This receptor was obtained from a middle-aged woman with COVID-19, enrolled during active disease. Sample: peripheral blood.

This chain's CDR3 is CASSPDRSSYGYTF. As DNA, the CDR3 is TGTGCCAGTAGTCCAGACAGATCCTCCTATGGCTACACCTTC. J is TRBJ1-2 and V is TRBV19, with D possibly TRBD1 on 5 matching bases. From germline, CDR1 is LNHDA and CDR2 SQIVND (reference sequence). The V end was cut by 5 bases, the J end by 4 bases, with 14 bases between. CDR3 length: 14 residues.